The T cell receptor (beta chain) under discussion was sequenced for a study of blood T cells in healthy people across ages. Findings and caveats of the study: Roughly linear age-related decline in beta diversity appeared, significant by age roughly 40.

At least 5 micrograms of total RNA were extracted per sample. A note on this clonotype: Its antigen remains unidentified.

Per germline, CDR1 SGHVS and CDR2 FQNEAQ. The V and J ends lost 2 bases and 7 bases, in that order; junction bases with no gene match: 3. This CDR3 has 14 amino acids. A second roughly 6 to 11 cycle PCR used barcoded and J-beta primers. In TCRdb, the 5' RACE reads were re-called with MiXCR into one record per CDR3 protein. Among about 500,000 distinct CDR3 sequences, 24% were seen once, and the ten largest hold 8.5% to 9.5%. These data were also filed under a second study, of T cells of mothers and their children. From that study: Comparable shaping of TCR recombination output by thymic selection was observed in related and unrelated pairs.

The receptor comes from a boy aged 10-17 years in good health. Sequenced input: blood. The V gene is TRBV7-8, the J gene TRBJ1-4; 8 bases are shared with TRBD1. The CDR3 DNA follows: TGTGCCAGCAGCTTATCAGGGGGCGTTGAAAAACTGTTTTTT. It encodes CASSLSGGVEKLFF. Full variable domain (missing parts from reference TRBV7-8 and TRBJ1-4): GAGVSQSPRYKVAKRGQDVALRCDPISGHVSLFWYQQALGQGPEFLTYFQNEAQLDKSGLPSDRFFAERPEGSVSTLKIQRTQQEDSAVYLCASSLSGGVEKLFFGSGTQLSVL.